This T cell receptor (beta chain) stems from a study of T-cell reconstitution after alpha-beta-depleted transplantation in children. Findings and caveats of the study: About two months after transplant, alpha-beta T cells reportedly came from several hundred expanded graft clones.

This clonotype was observed at least ten times. Its specificity is unknown. Molecular barcoding with unique molecular identifiers was used for the TCRbeta library. One entry per CDR3 protein, called by TCRdb with MiXCR from the PCR reads. The sample shows roughly 500,000 distinct CDR3 sequences, under 12% of them seen only once. The source is a child aged 2-15 years with inherited bone marrow failure, due to receive a stem cell transplant. The input for sequencing was PBMCs, taken before TCRalphabeta/CD19-depleted stem cell transplant.

CDR3 bases: TGTGCCAGCAGCTTTCACAGGGGACTGAACACTGAAGCTTTCTTT. Protein: CASSFHRGLNTEAFF. The chain is built from TRBV7-2 and TRBJ1-1; 7 bases agree with TRBD1. Germline loops: CDR1 SGHTA, CDR2 FQGNSA. The V and J ends lost 3 bases and 0 bases, in that order; junction bases with no gene match: 4. The CDR3 has 15 amino acids.